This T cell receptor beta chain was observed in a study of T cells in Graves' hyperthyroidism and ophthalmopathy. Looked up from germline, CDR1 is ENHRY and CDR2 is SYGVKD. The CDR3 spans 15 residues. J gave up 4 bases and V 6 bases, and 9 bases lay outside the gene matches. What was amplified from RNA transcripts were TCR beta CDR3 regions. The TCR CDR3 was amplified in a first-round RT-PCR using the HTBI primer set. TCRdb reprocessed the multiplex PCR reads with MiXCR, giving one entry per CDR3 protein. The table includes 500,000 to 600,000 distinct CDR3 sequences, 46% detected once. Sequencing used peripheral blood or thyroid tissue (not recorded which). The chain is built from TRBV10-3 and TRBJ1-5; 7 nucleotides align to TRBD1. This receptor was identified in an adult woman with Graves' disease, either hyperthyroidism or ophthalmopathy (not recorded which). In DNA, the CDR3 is TGTGCCATCAGATCCGGGACAGCCATAAATCAGCCCCAGCATTTT. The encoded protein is CAIRSGTAINQPQHF.